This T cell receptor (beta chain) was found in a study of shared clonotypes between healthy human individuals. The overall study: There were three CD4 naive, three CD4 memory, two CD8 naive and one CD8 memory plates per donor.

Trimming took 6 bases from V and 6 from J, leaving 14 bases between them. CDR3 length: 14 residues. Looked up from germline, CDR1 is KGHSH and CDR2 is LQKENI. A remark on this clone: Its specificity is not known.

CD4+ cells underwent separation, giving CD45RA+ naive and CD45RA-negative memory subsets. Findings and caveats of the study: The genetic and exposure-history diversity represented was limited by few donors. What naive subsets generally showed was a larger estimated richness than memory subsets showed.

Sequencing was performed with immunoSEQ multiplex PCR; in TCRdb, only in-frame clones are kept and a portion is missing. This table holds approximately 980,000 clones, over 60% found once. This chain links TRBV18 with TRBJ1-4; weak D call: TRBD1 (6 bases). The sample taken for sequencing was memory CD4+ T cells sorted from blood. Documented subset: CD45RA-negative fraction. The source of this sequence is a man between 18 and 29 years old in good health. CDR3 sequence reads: CASSLSGAHEKLFF. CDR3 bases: TGTGCCAGCTCCCTGTCAGGGGCTCATGAAAAACTGTTTTTT.